The sequence of this TCR beta chain was determined in a study of T cells in Graves' hyperthyroidism and ophthalmopathy. Trimming pared 4 bases from V and 10 bases from J, leaving 16 bases between. CDR3 length: 13 residues. Germline V CDR1 and CDR2: LNHDA, SQIVND (reference sequence). This clonotype has at least ten counts. Its specificity is not known. TCR beta CDR3 regions were amplified from RNA transcripts. The TCR CDR3 was amplified in a first-round RT-PCR using the HTBI primer set. TCRdb re-called the multiplex PCR reads through MiXCR, storing one row per CDR3 protein. The sample includes about 260,000 distinct CDR3 sequences, 25% to 30% of them seen just once. Overall study findings and caveats: Ophthalmopathy was distinguished from stable hyperthyroidism by 13 V-J signatures. Median prediction lead before ophthalmopathy onset was 5 to 7.5 months with the model.

The chain uses TRBV19 and TRBJ1-2; no definite D call. This TCR was sampled from a man between 40 and 49 years old with Graves' hyperthyroidism that later progressed to Graves' ophthalmopathy. The specimen sequenced was blood. CDR3 protein: CASSKYTDTDYTF. CDR3 nucleotide sequence: TGTGCCAGTAGTAAATATACAGACACCGACTACACCTTC. Together with reference TRBV19 and TRBJ1-2, the CDR3 gives the full variable domain: DGGITQSPKYLFRKEGQNVTLSCEQNLNHDAMYWYRQDPGQGLRLIYYSQIVNDFQKGDIAEGYSVSREKKESFPLTVTSAQKNPTAFYLCASSKYTDTDYTFGSGTRLTVV.